Detailed here is one T cell receptor (beta chain). These data originate in a study of radiotherapy plus CTLA-4 blockade in lung cancer. The CDR3 contains 14 residues. V was pared by 1 base and J by 0 bases, with 10 bases between. The V gene's germline CDR1 is GTSNPN and CDR2 SVGIG (reference sequence). Produced via immunoSEQ multiplex PCR; TCRdb's table is partial and in-frame only. The sample consists of tens of thousands of clones, 79% of them appearing once. The sequences come from peripheral blood, collected from a patient treated with radiotherapy plus ipilimumab. V is TRBV30 and J is TRBJ2-7; unclear D gene. The clonotype was recovered from a human donor with non-small cell lung cancer who had a complete response to radiotherapy plus ipilimumab. The chain's CDR3 is CAWSGGSYSYEQYF. The CDR3 bases are TGTGCCTGGAGTGGAGGCTCGTACTCCTACGAGCAGTACTTC.